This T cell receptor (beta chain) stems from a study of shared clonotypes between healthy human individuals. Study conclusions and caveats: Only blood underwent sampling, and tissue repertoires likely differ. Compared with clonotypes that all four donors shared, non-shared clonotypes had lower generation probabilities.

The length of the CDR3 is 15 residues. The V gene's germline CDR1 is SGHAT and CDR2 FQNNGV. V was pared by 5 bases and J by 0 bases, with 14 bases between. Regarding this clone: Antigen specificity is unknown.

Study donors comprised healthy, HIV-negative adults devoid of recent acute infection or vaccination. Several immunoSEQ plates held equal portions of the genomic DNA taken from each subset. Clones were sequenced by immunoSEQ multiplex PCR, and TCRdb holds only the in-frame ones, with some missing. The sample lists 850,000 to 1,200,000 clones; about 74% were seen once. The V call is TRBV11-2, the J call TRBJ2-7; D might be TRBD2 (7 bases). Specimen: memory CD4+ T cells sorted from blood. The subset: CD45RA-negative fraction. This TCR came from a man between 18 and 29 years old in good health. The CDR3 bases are TGTGCCAGCAGCGGAGGGGGACTACTCTCCTACGAGCAGTACTTC. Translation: CASSGGGLLSYEQYF.